Each of the 20 T cell receptor beta chains below was sequenced from the same sample in a study of blood T cell repertoires in COVID-19. Repertoires were generated with immunoSEQ multiplex PCR, while TCRdb's copy carries only in-frame clones and drops some. The sample records 250,000 or so clones, 86% being singletons. Sample: peripheral blood. Source of these receptors: a man aged 25 to 40 with active or convalescent COVID-19.

The chain uses TRBV4-1 and TRBJ1-1; TRBD1 might be the D (5 bases). V was clipped by 4 bases and J by 1 base, with 10 bases between them. The CDR3 totals 14 residues. From germline, CDR1 is MGHRA and CDR2 YSYEKL. The CDR3 nucleotides read TGCGCCAGCAGCCGTGAAAGGGGGAACACTGAAGCTTTCTTT. This codes for CASSRERGNTEAFF.

The rearrangement joins TRBV19 to TRBJ1-6, with D uncertain. The CDR3 sequence is 11 residues long. Germline CDR1 reads LNHDA; CDR2 reads SQIVND (reference sequence). V lost 9 bases and J lost 9, with 9 bases in between. CDR3 bases: TGTGCCAGGTTAGGCGGTTCACCCCTCCACTTT. Its protein is CARLGGSPLHF.

This chain connects TRBV4-1 to TRBJ2-1; unclear D gene. Trimming left V 0 bases short and J 7 bases short, with 4 bases between. Looked up from germline, CDR1 is MGHRA and CDR2 is YSYEKL. This CDR3 comprises 12 residues. CDR3 sequence: CASSQDINEQFF. In DNA form, the CDR3 reads TGCGCCAGCAGCCAAGATATAAATGAGCAGTTCTTC.

The chain combines TRBV4-2 with TRBJ2-1; a possible D gene is TRBD1 (5 bases). CDR3 length: 15 residues. The germline V and J ends were trimmed by 1 base and 7 bases, with 14 bases remaining between them. Per germline, CDR1 LGHNA and CDR2 YNFKEQ. CDR3 nucleotide sequence: TGTGCCAGCAGCCAAGTGCTCCAGGGTAGGAATGAGCAGTTCTTC. The encoded protein is CASSQVLQGRNEQFF.

This rearrangement joins TRBV6-2 or TRBV6-3 to TRBJ2-1; no clear D. The CDR3 is 16 amino acids. Trimming left V 4 bases short and J 0 bases short, with 13 bases between. From germline, CDR1 is MNHEY and CDR2 SVGEGT. DNA for the CDR3: TGTGCCAGCAGTTTTGGAAGGCGGAGCTCCTACAATGAGCAGTTCTTC. It specifies CASSFGRRSSYNEQFF.

A single count supports this clone. This chain links TRBV3-1 (or the pseudogene TRBV3-2) with TRBJ2-3, with 12 bases aligning to TRBD2. Germline assignment: CDR1 LGHDT and CDR2 YNNKEL (reference sequence). J gave up 10 bases and V 1 base, and 15 bases lay outside the gene matches. There are 18 residues in the CDR3. This CDR3 reads CASSQVASSGGADFPQYF. The CDR3 bases are TGTGCCAGCAGCCAAGTGGCCTCTAGCGGGGGGGCCGACTTCCCGCAGTATTTT.

The rearrangement links TRBV29-1 to TRBJ1-2; 7 bases line up with TRBD1. V lost 5 bases, J lost 3 bases, and 9 bases stayed unmatched. The CDR3 runs to 14 residues. Germline lookup yields CDR1 SQVTM and CDR2 ANQGSEA. The CDR3 loop is CSVQQGVVDYGYTF. The CDR3 DNA follows: TGCAGCGTTCAGCAGGGGGTAGTTGACTATGGCTACACCTTC.

The chain links TRBV24-1 to TRBJ1-3; D uncertain. Germline V CDR1 and CDR2: KGHDR, SFDVKD. Trimming cost V 0 bases and J 0 bases, with 11 bases left between them. The length of the CDR3 is 17 residues. The CDR3 DNA follows: TGTGCCACCAGTGATTTGCGTCCAGGATACTCTGGAAACACCATATATTTT. It encodes CATSDLRPGYSGNTIYF.

This chain connects TRBV6-2 or TRBV6-3 to TRBJ2-3, with 9 bases that match TRBD2. Germline lookup yields CDR1 MNHEY and CDR2 SVGEGT. CDR3 size: 18 residues. V lost 0 bases, J lost 0 bases, and 7 bases stayed unmatched. The CDR3 nucleotides are TGTGCCAGCAGTTACTCACTAGCGGGTCGTTATAGCACAGATACGCAGTATTTT. It translates to CASSYSLAGRYSTDTQYF.

This rearrangement joins TRBV18 to TRBJ1-1; the D gene is possibly TRBD1 (6 bases). Germline CDR1 reads KGHSH; CDR2 reads LQKENI. The germline V and J ends were trimmed by 6 bases and 5 bases, with 19 bases remaining between them. This CDR3 comprises 15 residues. This CDR3 is CASSGTGPRWTEAFF. CDR3 nucleotide sequence: TGTGCCAGCTCGGGTACAGGGCCCCGCTGGACTGAAGCTTTCTTT.

The rearrangement uses TRBV20-1 and TRBJ2-7; no clear D gene. Germline assignment: CDR1 DFQATT and CDR2 SNEGSKA (reference sequence). The V and J ends lost 3 bases and 0 bases respectively, with 15 bases between them. The CDR3 covers 15 residues. The CDR3: CSASRSLTNSYEQYF. CDR3 sequence (DNA): TGCAGTGCTAGTCGGTCCCTCACCAACTCCTACGAGCAGTACTTC.

The V and J genes are TRBV10-1 and TRBJ1-2; TRBD1 agrees at 7 bases. CDR3 size: 13 residues. Per the germline V gene, CDR1 is WNHNN and CDR2 is SYGVQD (reference sequence). V lost 9 bases, J lost 6 bases, and 10 bases stayed unmatched. CDR3 DNA sequence: TGCGCCAGTTCAGGGGGACATTCGGATGGCTACACCTTC. Protein sequence: CASSGGHSDGYTF.

The chain combines TRBV11-2 with TRBJ2-7, with D possibly matching TRBD2 (5 bases). In germline, CDR1 is SGHAT, CDR2 FQNNGV. V was clipped by 1 base and J by 3 bases, with 10 bases between them. This CDR3 is 14 amino acids long. CDR3 coding DNA: TGTGCCAGCAGCTTAGCTCACGGGGACTACGAGCAGTACTTC. This sequence encodes CASSLAHGDYEQYF.

The chain joins TRBV7-6 to TRBJ2-2, with unresolved D. Trimming took 6 bases from V and 6 from J, leaving 5 bases between them. The CDR3 length is 11 residues. Germline CDR1 and CDR2: SGHVS and FNYEAQ. This chain's CDR3 is CASSLPGELFF. The CDR3 DNA sequence: TGTGCCAGCAGTCTCCCCGGGGAGCTGTTTTTT.

This clone was observed once. This chain links TRBV6-2 or TRBV6-3 with TRBJ2-7, with TRBD2 matching over 10 bases. The CDR3 spans 18 residues. Germline assignment: CDR1 MNHEY and CDR2 SVGEGT. V was clipped by 2 bases and J by 3 bases; unmatched bases: 13. CDR3 protein: CASSYRILPGLAHYEQYF. The CDR3 DNA reads as TGTGCCAGCAGTTACCGCATCCTTCCGGGACTAGCGCACTACGAGCAGTACTTC.

This chain links TRBV10-3 with TRBJ2-7; maybe TRBD1 (6 bases). Germline lookup yields CDR1 ENHRY and CDR2 SYGVKD. The CDR3 is made up of 14 amino acids. V was shortened by 10 bases and J by 0 bases, with 16 bases between the two germline ends. CDR3 bases: TGTGCCAGCCAACATGGACAGTACTCCTACGAGCAGTACTTC. Translation: CASQHGQYSYEQYF.

This clone has only a few counts. CDR3 sequence: CASSTDRDRSPLHF. As DNA, the CDR3 is TGCGCCAGCAGCACAGACAGGGATCGGTCACCCCTCCACTTT. This chain joins TRBV5-1 and TRBJ1-6; 7 bases map to TRBD1. The junction had 8 bases not matched to a gene; V was cut back by 4 bases and J by 10 bases. This CDR3 is built from 14 residues. Looked up from germline, CDR1 is SGHRS and CDR2 is YFSETQ. Drawing the rest from reference TRBV5-1 and TRBJ1-6, the complete variable domain is KAGVTQTPRYLIKTRGQQVTLSCSPISGHRSVSWYQQTPGQGLQFLFEYFSETQRNKGNFPGRFSGRQFSNSRSEMNVSTLELGDSALYLCASSTDRDRSPLHFGNGTRLTVT.

This chain uses TRBV19 with TRBJ2-7, with TRBD1 matching over 7 bases. This CDR3 is 15 amino acids long. V lost 2 bases, J lost 2 bases, and 6 bases stayed unmatched. Germline assignment: CDR1 LNHDA and CDR2 SQIVND (reference sequence). In DNA form, the CDR3 reads TGTGCCAGTAGTATATCAGGGGGTGAGGCCTACGAGCAGTACTTC. The encoded protein is CASSISGGEAYEQYF.

The genes are TRBV6-5 and TRBJ2-7; D possibly corresponds to TRBD1 (5 bases). Trimming removed 8 bases from V and 4 bases from J, with 12 bases in between. The CDR3 is 12 amino acids. Germline V CDR1 and CDR2: MNHEY, SVGAGI. The CDR3 protein is CASGQGSYEQYF. As DNA, the CDR3 is TGTGCCAGCGGGCAGGGATCGTACGAGCAGTACTTC.

The chain carries TRBV7-8 and TRBJ2-7; the match to TRBD1 covers 7 bases. The CDR3 runs to 14 residues. From germline, CDR1 is SGHVS and CDR2 FQNEAQ. V lost 5 bases and J lost 6; bases outside the gene matches: 10. The CDR3 DNA reads as TGTGCCAGCAGCAGACGACAGGGCTTGGGCGAGCAGTACTTC. Protein: CASSRRQGLGEQYF.